The 10 T cell receptor beta chains listed next were all sequenced from one sample in a study of cytomegalovirus exposure and HLA in healthy donors. The method was immunoSEQ multiplex PCR; TCRdb's version includes in-frame clones alone and lacks a portion of them. The data show 120,000 or so clones, with around 95% seen just once and less than 2% held by the top ten. The source material was PBMCs. All receptors come from a man in his late teens or twenties in good health and CMV-seronegative.

This clone was counted once. The rearrangement links TRBV7-2 to TRBJ2-7, with a possible D match to TRBD2 (6 bases). V was trimmed by 4 bases and J by 0 bases, leaving 25 bases between them. Germline V gene lookup returns CDR1 SGHTA and CDR2 FQGNSA. The CDR3 totals 19 residues. In DNA form, the CDR3 reads TGTGCCAGCAGCTCATACCGGGACTCACATAGCCTTAGCTCCTACGAGCAGTACTTC. Protein: CASSSYRDSHSLSSYEQYF.

The V and J genes are TRBV7-9 and TRBJ2-7; unclear D gene. Trimming stripped 1 base from V and 3 bases from J, with 4 bases between. Germline V gene data show CDR1 as SEHNR and CDR2 as FQNEAQ (reference sequence). The CDR3 runs to 12 residues. The CDR3 loop is CASSLGSYEQYF. DNA of the CDR3: TGTGCCAGCAGCTTAGGCAGCTACGAGCAGTACTTC.

The DNA for the CDR3 is TGTGCCAGCAGAGACAATCAAGGACTGCGGGAGACCCAGTACTTC. Residues: CASRDNQGLRETQYF. The chain joins TRBV27 to TRBJ2-5; tentatively, D is TRBD2 (5 bases). The CDR3 spans 15 residues. With 6 bases removed from V and 5 bases from J, the gap between germline ends came to 19 bases. Germline V CDR1 and CDR2: MNHEY, SMNVEV (reference sequence).

The chain carries TRBV7-7 and TRBJ2-5; D is uncertain. Trimming removed 0 bases at V and 1 base at J, with 6 bases between. Germline V gene lookup returns CDR1 SSHAT and CDR2 FNYEAQ (reference sequence). This CDR3 region has 14 residues. In nucleotides, the CDR3 is TGTGCCAGCAGCTTAGCAGCACGCCAAGAGACCCAGTACTTC. It codes for CASSLAARQETQYF.

For this clone: The junction shows a germline mismatch at one end, possibly a read error. This chain joins TRBV7-2 and TRBJ2-2; 8 nucleotides align to TRBD1. This CDR3 has 15 amino acids. Germline CDR1 and CDR2: SGHTA and FQGNSA. The CDR3 DNA is TGTGCCAGCACCTTAGGTACAGGGGGCACCGGGGAGCTGTTTTTT. Amino acids: CASTLGTGGTGELFF.

The V gene is TRBV7-9, the J gene TRBJ2-7; TRBD1 matches 9 bases. The germline gives CDR1 SEHNR, CDR2 FQNEAQ (reference sequence). The CDR3 is 19 residues long. Losses at the gene ends were 6 bases for V and 0 bases for J; bases not matched to a gene: 18. Here the CDR3 reads CASSLSIRDREDSSYEQYF. CDR3 coding DNA: TGTGCCAGCAGTCTTAGTATCCGGGACAGGGAGGATTCCTCCTACGAGCAGTACTTC.

J is TRBJ2-7 and V is TRBV19; D remains unclear. The CDR3 is 14 amino acids. V was clipped by 3 bases and J by 2 bases, with 11 bases between them. The germline V gene encodes CDR1 LNHDA and CDR2 SQIVND (reference sequence). This CDR3 is CASSITGSTYEQYF. CDR3 nucleotides: TGTGCCAGTAGTATCACTGGTTCCACCTACGAGCAGTACTTC.

The chain has TRBV7-2 and TRBJ2-1; 8 bases map to TRBD1. The germline CDR1 and CDR2 sequences are SGHTA and FQGNSA. V was clipped by 5 bases and J by 7 bases; unmatched bases: 7. This CDR3 is 14 amino acids long. This chain's CDR3 is CASSPGQVDNEQFF. The CDR3 DNA reads as TGTGCCAGCAGCCCGGGACAGGTCGATAATGAGCAGTTCTTC.

J is TRBJ2-7 and V is TRBV5-1; TRBD1 agrees at 7 bases. The ends lost 7 bases at V and 2 bases at J; junction bases unmatched: 9. This CDR3 is 14 amino acids long. The V gene's germline CDR1 is SGHRS and CDR2 YFSETQ. The CDR3 coding sequence is TGCGCCAGCCGGCCCGGGGACAGCACCTACGAGCAGTACTTC. Amino acid sequence: CASRPGDSTYEQYF.

This rearrangement joins TRBV7-2 to TRBJ2-7; TRBD1 agrees at 7 bases. In germline, CDR1 is SGHTA, CDR2 FQGNSA. V was pared by 1 base and J by 5 bases, with 5 bases of the junction left unmatched. The CDR3 is 14 residues long. Written as DNA, the CDR3 is TGTGCCAGCAGCTTAGGAGCCAGGGGGAACGAGCAGTACTTC. It encodes CASSLGARGNEQYF.